One sample yielded the 7 T cell receptor beta chains listed below, sequenced in a study of T cell clonality in common variable immunodeficiency. Sequencing was performed with immunoSEQ multiplex PCR; in TCRdb, only in-frame clones are kept and a portion is missing. The sample contains about 44,000 clones, none of them singletons. The sequenced material came from peripheral blood mononuclear cells. These receptors came from a person aged 18 to 75 in good health.

This clone was seen ten or more times. Read data end 3 residues before the CDR3 end; the end is taken from the germline J gene. V gene TRBV19 combines with J gene TRBJ1-2; 9 nucleotides match TRBD1. Germline CDR1 and CDR2: LNHDA and SQIVND (reference sequence). The CDR3 totals 15 residues. The ends lost 4 bases at V and 6 bases at J; junction bases unmatched: 9. Partial CDR3 DNA: TGTGCCAGTAGTAACAGGGGGCAGAATGAGGATGGC. Its translation: CASSNRGQNEDG. The complete CDR3 sequence is CASSNRGQNEDGYTF.

This clone was seen ten or more times. The read comes to an end 3 residues before the CDR3 does, leaving the germline J gene to fill in the end. The chain recombines TRBV2 with TRBJ1-6; no reliable D call. V was shortened by 1 base and J by 3 bases, with 4 bases between the two germline ends. CDR1 and CDR2 (germline): SNHLY, FYNNEI. The CDR3 runs 14 residues. The CDR3 reads CASSEVDYNSPLHF. The DNA read from the CDR3 is TGTGCCAGCAGTGAAGTAGACTATAATTCACCC.

In its sample, this clone was seen many times. The read ends 3 residues before the CDR3 terminus; that terminus is restored from the germline J gene. The chain links TRBV10-3 to TRBJ2-7, with 13 bases lining up with TRBD2. Germline-derived CDR1 and CDR2 are ENHRY and SYGVKD. J lost 4 bases, V lost 4 bases, and 16 bases had no gene match. The CDR3 loop spans 19 amino acids. This CDR3 is CAISALLAGGPGSPYEQYF. The CDR3 bases that were read are TGTGCCATCAGTGCACTACTAGCGGGAGGGCCTGGGTCCCCTTACGAG.

This clone appeared a few times. With the read ending 3 residues before the CDR3 end, the germline J gene is used to fill in that end. This sequence joins TRBV2 and TRBJ1-1; TRBD1 might be the D (6 bases). The germline V gene encodes CDR1 SNHLY and CDR2 FYNNEI. CDR3 size: 14 residues. The V and J ends lost 3 bases and 1 base respectively, with 9 bases between them. The sequenced CDR3 bases are TGTGCCAGCAGTGAGCGCAGGGGGAACACTGAA. Translating gives CASSERRGNTE. The CDR3, in full, reads CASSERRGNTEAFF.

As for this clone: From the germline J gene comes the end of the CDR3, since the read stops 3 residues before it. The J gene is TRBJ1-1, the V gene TRBV7-9, with 9 bases that match TRBD1. Germline CDR1 is SEHNR and CDR2 is FQNEAQ (reference sequence). CDR3 length: 15 amino acids. CDR3 bases read: TGTGCCAGCAGCTCGGTTGGGACAGGGAGAGAGACA. Its translation: CASSSVGTGRET. The whole CDR3 sequence is CASSSVGTGRETAFF.

Notes on this clone: The read stops 3 residues short of the end of the CDR3; the missing end is completed from the germline J gene. J is TRBJ2-7 and V is TRBV19; TRBD1 matches 9 bases. CDR3 size: 14 residues. The V gene end was trimmed by 7 bases and the J gene end by 4 bases; junction bases not matched to a gene: 8. Germline lookup yields CDR1 LNHDA and CDR2 SQIVND (reference sequence). The CDR3 sequence: CASTRTGDTYEQYF. The sequenced part of the CDR3 DNA is TGTGCCAGTACCCGGACAGGGGACACTTACGAG.

The sample holds a few counts of this clone. The CDR3 end is not reached by the read, which stops 3 residues before it; the germline J gene fills it in. The V and J genes are TRBV5-1 and TRBJ2-7; D perhaps matches TRBD2 (6 bases). CDR1 SGHRS and CDR2 YFSETQ come from the germline V gene. Deletions cut 0 bases from V and 3 bases from J, with 13 bases between. CDR3 length: 15 residues. The sequenced part of the CDR3 DNA is TGCGCCAGCAGCTTGGTGCGGGGACCCCTCTACGAG. The encoded protein is CASSLVRGPLYE. The entire CDR3 protein is CASSLVRGPLYEQYF.